This T cell receptor (beta chain) is drawn from a study of beta chain features in type 1 diabetes (dated by TCRdb to the late 2010s). Study-wide context: Mean age, gender distribution, total cell number and subset yield were not different between patients and healthy donors. A total of 107,917,701 sorted cells were examined across all samples, and the number of cells per subset was strongly correlated with RNA yield. In the study, recently diagnosed type 1 diabetes patients and matched healthy donors were compared on the TCRB repertoires of their sorted circulating CD4+ T cell subsets. Regulatory and stem cell-like memory subsets were isolated from only 8 patients and about 8 healthy donors, whereas naive and central memory subsets came from all 30 or so donors.

After removal of 2 bases from V and 7 bases from J, the junction retains 2 bases not matched to a gene. The germline V gene specifies SQVTM as CDR1 and ANQGSEA as CDR2. The CDR3 starts with the cysteine, ends with the phenylalanine, and has 11 residues. Only the CDR3 portion is preserved as DNA: 33 bases, with reading frame beginning at the first base. The High Capacity cDNA Reverse Transcription Kit was used to reverse transcribe all of the isolated RNA, meaning that expressed TCRB transcripts were what got sequenced. Naive, central memory and regulatory T cell samples underwent deep immunoSEQ sequencing, averaging around 3.7 million total reads per sample. Sorted cells were lysed in RLT buffer, and RNA was extracted using DNase-treated RNeasy Micro or Mini kits according to cell number. Each cell subset was processed on its own to prevent cross-contamination, while patient and healthy donor samples were processed together. Using the immunoSEQ multiplex PCR, TCRB sequences were amplified from cDNA into 87-bp fragments spanning the CDR3 region. Amplicons were sequenced on the Illumina HiSeq platform. From the authors' description of their analysis: PCR bias was computationally corrected using synthetic template baselines, reads within Hamming distance 2 were collapsed, and singletons that could not be merged were discarded. Reads were aligned against IMGT to assign V, D and J genes, CDR3 length and insertions or deletions at six rearrangement sites. Within each subset, clonotype counts were normalized to sorted cell number, and only after that were true diversity and Gini coefficients computed with the tcR R package. The overlap coefficient, calculated on TCRB nucleotide sequences, was used to measure repertoire sharing. Out-of-frame TCRB sequences from naive cells were analyzed as a proxy for the pre-selection repertoire. In its TCRdb copy, this immuneACCESS table keeps in-frame sequences only and misses some clones. Where compared with another copy, unresolved V genes explain less than half of these, and the others have no known cause. V, J and clone size are those of that table, while D and trimming were read from the DNA. This sample lists around 330,000 clones; more than 9.5% were detected once. The ten top clones hold 0.015% of the sample.

The paper's findings and limits, for the study overall: Shorter templates might be favored by PCR, yet because patient and control samples were amplified and corrected together, any such skew would affect both groups equally. Because cDNA rather than genomic DNA was sequenced, highly expressing activated cells could have been over-represented, although no difference in activation and CD3 levels was found between groups. HLA sub-analyses involved small numbers of individuals, so any influence of HLA type on TCRB rearrangement remained unresolved. Naive, central memory and regulatory TCRB repertoires appeared more similar among patients than among healthy donors. Fewer insertions and more nucleotide deletions at VDJ recombination sites were observed in patients with type 1 diabetes, implying thymic rearrangement abnormalities. A moderate but significant shortening of TCRB CDR3 length was observed in type 1 diabetes patients in all four CD4+ subsets.

From each donor, a single peripheral blood sample of about 100 mL on average was drawn into heparinised tubes. A BD FACSAria II and a panel including CD45RO, CCR7, CD25, CD127, CD95 and CD27 were used to sort naive, central memory, regulatory and stem cell-like memory CD4+ T cells. A purity above 95% was achieved for all sorted populations. PBMCs were separated immediately by Lymphoprep density gradient centrifugation and were stained directly, without being cultured. Samples were stained and sorted in pairs, with one healthy donor and one patient per experiment, so that batch effects were minimized. In its sample, this clone was seen a few times. Its cognate antigen has yet to be identified. Base qualities are not provided; no much larger clone lies one nucleotide away.

The sequence derives from a woman in her thirties in good health. The chain employs TRBV29-1 and TRBJ2-7; 7 central nucleotides agree with TRBD2. Sequencing was carried out using naive CD4+ T cells from blood. Interpreted using the paper, the cell subset or site label stands for: true naive CD4+ T cells. The CDR3 in this case is CSVERTREQYF. The nucleotides read TGCAGCGTTGAACGGACTAGGGAGCAGTACTTC.